The T cell receptor beta chain under discussion was sequenced for a study of T cells after yellow fever vaccination. Generation of TCR cDNA used 5'RACE template switching (which added a universal primer site and UMIs). TCRdb called the 5' RACE reads again in MiXCR, with one record for every CDR3 protein. Of a few hundred thousand distinct CDR3 sequences in the sample, approximately 12% were seen once. Study-wide results and caveats: The secondary response peaked faster, at day 5 versus 15, but was weaker. Clonotypes found in both CD4 and CD8 compartments made up a small share. Most primary-vaccination clones reappeared after the booster (less than 98% CD4, roughly 90% CD8).

This clonotype has more than one count but fewer than ten. Antigen unknown. The clonotype was recovered from a man between 18 and 35 years old who received the YFV17D yellow fever vaccine. The sequencing used CD4+ T cells sorted from PBMCs, collected 15 days after the yellow fever booster vaccination.

The CDR3 region is CASSNRGGNQPQHF. CDR3 nucleotides: TGTGCCAGCAGTAACAGGGGTGGCAATCAGCCCCAGCATTTT. The V and J genes are TRBV12-3 or TRBV12-4 and TRBJ1-5, with 7 positions matching TRBD1. Trimming removed 5 bases from V and 2 bases from J; junction bases left unmatched: 3. The CDR3 sequence is 14 residues long.